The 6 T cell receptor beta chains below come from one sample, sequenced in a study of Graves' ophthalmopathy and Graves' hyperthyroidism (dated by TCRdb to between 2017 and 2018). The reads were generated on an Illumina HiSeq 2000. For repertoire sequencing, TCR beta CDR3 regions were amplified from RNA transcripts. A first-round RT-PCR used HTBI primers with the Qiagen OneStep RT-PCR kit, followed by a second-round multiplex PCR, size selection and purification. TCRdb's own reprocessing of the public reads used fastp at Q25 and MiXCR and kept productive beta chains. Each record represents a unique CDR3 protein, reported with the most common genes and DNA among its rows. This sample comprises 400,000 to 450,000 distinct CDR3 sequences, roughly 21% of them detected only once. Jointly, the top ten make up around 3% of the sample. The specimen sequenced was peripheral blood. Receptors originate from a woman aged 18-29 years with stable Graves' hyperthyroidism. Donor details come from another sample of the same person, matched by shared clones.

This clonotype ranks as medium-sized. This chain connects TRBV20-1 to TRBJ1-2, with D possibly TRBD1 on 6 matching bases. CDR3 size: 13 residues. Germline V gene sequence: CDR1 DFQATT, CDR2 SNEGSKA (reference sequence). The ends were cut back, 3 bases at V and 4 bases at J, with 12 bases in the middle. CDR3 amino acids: CSASDRPSYGYTF. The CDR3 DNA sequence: TGCAGTGCTAGTGACAGGCCCAGCTATGGCTACACCTTC.

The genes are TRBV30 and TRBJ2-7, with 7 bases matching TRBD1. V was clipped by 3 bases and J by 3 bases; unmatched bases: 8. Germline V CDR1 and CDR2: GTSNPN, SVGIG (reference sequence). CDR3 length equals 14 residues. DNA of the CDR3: TGTGCCTGGAGCGCTAACAGGGGAATCTACGAGCAGTACTTC. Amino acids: CAWSANRGIYEQYF.

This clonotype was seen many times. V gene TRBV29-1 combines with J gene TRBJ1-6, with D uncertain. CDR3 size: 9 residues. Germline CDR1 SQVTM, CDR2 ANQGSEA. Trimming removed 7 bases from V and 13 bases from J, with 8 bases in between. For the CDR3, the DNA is TGCAGCGAGGTGCTGCCCCTCCACTTT. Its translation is CSEVLPLHF. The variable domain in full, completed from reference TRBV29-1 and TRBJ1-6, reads SAVISQKPSRDICQRGTSLTIQCQVDSQVTMMFWYRQQPGQSLTLIATANQGSEATYESGFVIDKFPISRPNLTFSTLTVSNMSPEDSSIYLCSEVLPLHFGNGTRLTVT.

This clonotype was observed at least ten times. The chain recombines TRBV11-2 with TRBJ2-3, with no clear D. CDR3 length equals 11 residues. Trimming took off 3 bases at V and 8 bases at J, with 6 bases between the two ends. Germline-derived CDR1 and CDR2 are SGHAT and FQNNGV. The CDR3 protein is CASSLGSTQYF. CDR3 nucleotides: TGTGCCAGCAGCTTGGGAAGTACGCAGTATTTT.

CDR3 region: CASSSHRDSTEAFF. DNA for the CDR3: TGTGCCAGCAGTTCACACCGGGACAGCACTGAAGCTTTCTTT. The rearrangement joins TRBV6-5 to TRBJ1-1; 7 nucleotides agree with TRBD1. Losses at the gene ends were 4 bases for V and 4 bases for J; bases not matched to a gene: 6. Germline CDR1 and CDR2: MNHEY and SVGAGI. The CDR3 consists of 14 residues.

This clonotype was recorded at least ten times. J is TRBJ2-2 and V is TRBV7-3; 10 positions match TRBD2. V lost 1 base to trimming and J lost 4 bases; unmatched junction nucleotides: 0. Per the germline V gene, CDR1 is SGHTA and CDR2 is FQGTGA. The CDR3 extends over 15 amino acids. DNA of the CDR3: TGTGCCAGCAGCTTAATAGCGGGGGGCACCGGGGAGCTGTTTTTT. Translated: CASSLIAGGTGELFF.